This T cell receptor (beta chain) was recovered during a study of blood T cell repertoires in COVID-19 (dated by TCRdb to about 2020). Regarding the research as a whole: The collaborator samples originated in the United States, Italy and Spain and spanned the acute and convalescent phases of COVID-19. The samples were drawn from two sources: the first 160 participants of the ongoing ImmuneRACE study, and 1,200 or so subjects contributed by 6 global collaborators. The sample metadata nearly always contained a de-identified subject ID, COVID-19 status, age in years and sex. The prospective study material was composed of cDNA or gDNA derived from T cells, B-cell-depleted T cells, or PBMCs. HLA class I and class II types, where available, came from metadata supplied by the sample provider rather than from assay-based typing. Deeply sampled blood TCRbeta repertoires from subjects exposed to, actively infected with, or recovered from COVID-19 were included in the dataset. The repertoires were made available in a free public database intended to serve as a resource for research on the immune response to SARS-CoV-2.

CDR3 length: 13 amino acids, cysteine to phenylalanine. The sequence is cut down to CDR3 DNA, 39 bases in frame from base 1. The V end gives up 6 bases and the J end 8 bases, leaving 5 bases in the junction not matched to a gene. TCRbeta CDR3 regions were amplified from genomic DNA by means of the immunoSEQ Assay, a bias-controlled multiplex PCR. The authors' analysis ran thus. Within the assay, amplification of reference gene primers was used to estimate how many nucleated cells each sample contained. Sequence reads were collapsed and filtered to measure the absolute abundance of every unique TCRbeta CDR3 rearrangement. For each sample, productive Simpson clonality was calculated by taking the square root of Simpson's diversity index across productive rearrangements. TCRdb retrieved this table from immuneACCESS and kept in-frame rearrangements only. Not all clones are present; in checked studies, unresolved V genes account for under half, and no reason is known for the remainder. V and J calls and clone size are given by that table; D and trimming were obtained from the DNA. For this sample the table gives about 90,000 clones, of which about 82% were detected only once. The top ten hold 12% of the sample.

Comments on this clone: No cognate antigen has been identified for it. No much larger clonotype is one base removed from it; base qualities were not supplied.

Overall results and qualifications from the work: How much clinical and demographic metadata was included differed by source and by participant, and the metadata was provided uncurated.

Collaborating institutions collected whole blood in K2EDTA tubes following their own protocols. Collaborator samples were shipped for TCRbeta analysis as frozen whole blood, isolated PBMCs, or DNA extracted from either sample type. The rearranged segments are TRBV12-3 or TRBV12-4 and TRBJ1-4, with 8 middle bases fitting TRBD1. The sample taken for sequencing was peripheral blood. The TCR sequence derives from a woman in her seventies with active or convalescent COVID-19. The nucleotides read TGTGCCAGCAGCCGCGGACAGGGAGAAAAACTGTTTTTT. Translation gives CASSRGQGEKLFF.